A single sample gave rise to the 5 T cell receptor beta chains below, sequenced in a study of read filtering for tumor transcriptome and immune sequencing. This library used roughly 370 ng RNA and molecular barcoded adaptors spanning alpha/delta and beta/gamma chains. TCRdb reprocessed the reads via MiXCR and lists one record per CDR3 protein. The table has fewer than 75,000 distinct CDR3 sequences, roughly 19% seen once. Sequences were obtained from a population of CD138-negative cells sorted from bone marrow. All receptors derive from a donor aged 40 or older with multiple myeloma.

This clonotype was seen ten or more times. The V call is TRBV28, the J call TRBJ2-5; TRBD2 matches 7 bases. The germline V gene has CDR1 MDHEN and CDR2 SYDVKM. The CDR3 contains 14 residues. The V gene end was trimmed by 6 bases and the J gene end by 6 bases; junction bases not matched to a gene: 10. CDR3 nucleotides: TGTGCCAGCAGGGGGGGGATCCTCGGAAAGACCCAGTACTTC. Encoded protein: CASRGGILGKTQYF.

The chain employs TRBV7-9 and TRBJ2-1, with 12 bases matching TRBD2. The CDR3 is 21 residues long. V lost 3 bases, J lost 7 bases, and 22 bases stayed unmatched. Per germline, CDR1 SEHNR and CDR2 FQNEAQ (reference sequence). The CDR3 region has the DNA TGTGCCAGCAGCTTTCCAATTTCGAGTTCTAGCGGGAGGGCCGATTTAAATGAGCAGTTCTTC. Amino acid sequence: CASSFPISSSSGRADLNEQFF. The full variable domain, rest sourced from reference TRBV7-9 and TRBJ2-1, is DTGVSQNPRHKITKRGQNVTFRCDPISEHNRLYWYRQTLGQGPEFLTYFQNEAQLEKSRLLSDRFSAERPKGSFSTLEIQRTEQGDSAMYLCASSFPISSSSGRADLNEQFFGPGTRLTVL.

Many counts were recorded for this clonotype. This sequence joins TRBV28 and TRBJ1-5, with 7 bases lining up with TRBD1. Looked up from germline, CDR1 is MDHEN and CDR2 is SYDVKM. The ends lost 5 bases at V and 0 bases at J; junction bases unmatched: 7. The CDR3 totals 16 residues. The CDR3 here is CASSTGQDNSNQPQHF. Written as DNA, the CDR3 is TGTGCCAGCAGTACTGGACAGGACAATAGCAATCAGCCCCAGCATTTT.

The chain carries TRBV5-1 and TRBJ2-4, with D perhaps matching TRBD1 (6 bases). The CDR3 has 18 amino acids. Germline V gene sequence: CDR1 SGHRS, CDR2 YFSETQ. With 4 bases removed from V and 1 base from J, the gap between germline ends came to 21 bases. The CDR3 region has the DNA TGCGCCAGCAGCGAACACCAAGGGACACAACTTGCCAAAAACATTCAGTACTTC. This encodes CASSEHQGTQLAKNIQYF.

This clonotype was counted ten times or more. V gene TRBV24-1 combines with J gene TRBJ2-7, with TRBD1 as a possible D gene (6 bases). V was cut by 0 bases and J by 5 bases, with 10 bases left in between. The CDR3 spans 14 residues. Germline V gene data show CDR1 as KGHDR and CDR2 as SFDVKD. CDR3 region: CATSDLQSGDEQYF. The CDR3 coding sequence is TGTGCCACCAGTGATTTGCAGTCAGGGGACGAGCAGTACTTC.